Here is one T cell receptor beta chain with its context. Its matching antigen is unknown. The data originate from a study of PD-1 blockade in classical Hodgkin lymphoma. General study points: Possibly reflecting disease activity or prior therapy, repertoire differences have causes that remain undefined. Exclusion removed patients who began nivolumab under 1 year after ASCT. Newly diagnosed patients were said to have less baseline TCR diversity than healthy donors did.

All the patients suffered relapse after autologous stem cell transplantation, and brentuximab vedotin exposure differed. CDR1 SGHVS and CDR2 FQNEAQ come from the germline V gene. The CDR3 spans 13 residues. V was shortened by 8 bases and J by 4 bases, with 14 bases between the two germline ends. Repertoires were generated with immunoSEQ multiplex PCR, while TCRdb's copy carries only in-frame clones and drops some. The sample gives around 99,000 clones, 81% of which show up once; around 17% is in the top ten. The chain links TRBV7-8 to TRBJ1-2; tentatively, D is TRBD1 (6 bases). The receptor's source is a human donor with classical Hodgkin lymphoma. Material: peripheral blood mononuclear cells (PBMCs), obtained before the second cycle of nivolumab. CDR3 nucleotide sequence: TGTGCCAGCGGTGGGGGGGCCTTCTATGGCTACACCTTC. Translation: CASGGGAFYGYTF. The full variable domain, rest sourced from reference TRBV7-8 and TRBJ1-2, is GAGVSQSPRYKVAKRGQDVALRCDPISGHVSLFWYQQALGQGPEFLTYFQNEAQLDKSGLPSDRFFAERPEGSVSTLKIQRTQQEDSAVYLCASGGGAFYGYTFGSGTRLTVV.